This TCR beta chain is from a study of blood T cell repertoires in COVID-19. About the study: Researchers got acute and convalescent COVID-19 samples from the United States, Italy and Spain. The cDNA or gDNA used as material had been derived from T cells, B-cell-depleted T cells, or PBMCs.

With 4 bases clipped from V and 6 bases from J, the junction kept 9 bases outside the gene matches. CDR1 MNHNS and CDR2 SASEGT come from the germline V gene. The CDR3 sequence is 16 residues long. Under the authors' procedure: Researchers report that nucleated cell counts were estimated from reference gene primer amplification. Clones were sequenced by immunoSEQ multiplex PCR, and TCRdb holds only the in-frame ones, with some missing. V, J and clone size are taken as reported in that table, and D and trimming were inferred from the DNA itself. The sample yields 310,000 or so clones, 88% seen once. Patients from Seattle were sampled longitudinally, starting during active infection.

The clonotype was recovered from a woman between 25 and 40 years old with COVID-19, enrolled during active disease. The rearrangement uses TRBV6-1 and TRBJ2-3, with 11 bases that match TRBD2. The sample consisted of peripheral blood. The CDR3 nucleotides read TGTGCCAGCAGTGCTCGGCTAGCGGGAGGAAGGGATACGCAGTATTTT. Protein: CASSARLAGGRDTQYF.